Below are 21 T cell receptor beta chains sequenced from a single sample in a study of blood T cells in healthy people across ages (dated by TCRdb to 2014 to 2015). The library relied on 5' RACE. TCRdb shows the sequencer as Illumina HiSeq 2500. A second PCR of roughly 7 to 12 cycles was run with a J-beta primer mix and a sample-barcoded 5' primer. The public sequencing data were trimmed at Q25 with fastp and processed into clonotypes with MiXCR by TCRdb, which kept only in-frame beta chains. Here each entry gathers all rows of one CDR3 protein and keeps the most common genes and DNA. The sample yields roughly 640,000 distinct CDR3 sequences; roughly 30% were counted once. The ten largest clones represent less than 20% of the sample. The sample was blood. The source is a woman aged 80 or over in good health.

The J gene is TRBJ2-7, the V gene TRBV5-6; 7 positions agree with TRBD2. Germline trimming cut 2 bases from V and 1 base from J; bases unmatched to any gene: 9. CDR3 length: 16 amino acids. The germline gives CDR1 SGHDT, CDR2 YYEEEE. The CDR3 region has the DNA TGTGCCAGCAGCTTAAGGGGAGGGCCTGAATCCTACGAGCAGTACTTC. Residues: CASSLRGGPESYEQYF.

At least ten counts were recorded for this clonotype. The CDR3 bases are TGTGCCAGCAGTTTAGAACAGGGTGAGACCCAGTACTTC. Translated, it gives CASSLEQGETQYF. The chain carries TRBV12-3 or TRBV12-4 and TRBJ2-5, with TRBD1 as a possible D gene (6 bases). The CDR3 length is 13 residues. Trimming took 1 base from V and 5 from J, leaving 8 bases between them.

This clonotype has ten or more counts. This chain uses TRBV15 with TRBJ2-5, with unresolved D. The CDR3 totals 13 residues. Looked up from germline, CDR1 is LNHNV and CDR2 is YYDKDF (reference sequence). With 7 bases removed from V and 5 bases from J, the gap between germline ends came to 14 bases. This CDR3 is CATTGPNGETQYF. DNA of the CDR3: TGTGCCACCACCGGGCCCAACGGGGAGACCCAGTACTTC.

CDR3 residues: CASSQNGRTEAFF. CDR3 in DNA: TGTGCCAGCAGCCAAAACGGGAGAACTGAAGCTTTCTTT. The J gene is TRBJ1-1, the V gene TRBV3-1, with D unresolved. The ends were cut back, 2 bases at V and 5 bases at J, with 9 bases in the middle. From germline, CDR1 is LGHDT and CDR2 YNNKEL (reference sequence). The CDR3 consists of 13 residues.

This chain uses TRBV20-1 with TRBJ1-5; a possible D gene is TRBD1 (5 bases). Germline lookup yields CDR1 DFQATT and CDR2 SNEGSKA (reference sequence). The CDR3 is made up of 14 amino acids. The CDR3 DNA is TGCAGCGTCGGCAGGGCGACCTACAATCAGCCCCAGCATTTT. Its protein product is CSVGRATYNQPQHF.

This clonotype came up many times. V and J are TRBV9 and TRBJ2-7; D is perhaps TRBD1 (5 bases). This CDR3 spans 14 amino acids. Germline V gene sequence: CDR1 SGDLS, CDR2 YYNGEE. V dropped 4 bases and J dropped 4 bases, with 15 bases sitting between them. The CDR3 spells CASSPSDSYYEQYF. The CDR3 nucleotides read TGTGCCAGCAGCCCCTCCGACAGTTATTACGAGCAGTACTTC.

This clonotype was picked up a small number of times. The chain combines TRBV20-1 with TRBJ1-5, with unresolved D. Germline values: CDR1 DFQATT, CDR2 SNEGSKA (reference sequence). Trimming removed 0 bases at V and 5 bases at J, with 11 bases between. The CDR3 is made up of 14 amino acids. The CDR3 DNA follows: TGCAGTGCTAGAGATCGGAGTGGGTATCAGCCCCAGCATTTT. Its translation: CSARDRSGYQPQHF.

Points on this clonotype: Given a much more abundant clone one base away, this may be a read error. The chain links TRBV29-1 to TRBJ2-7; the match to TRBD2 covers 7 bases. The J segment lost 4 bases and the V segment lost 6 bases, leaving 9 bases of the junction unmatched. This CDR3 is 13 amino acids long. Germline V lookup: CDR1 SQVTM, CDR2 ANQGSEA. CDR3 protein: CSVMGGGEYEQYF. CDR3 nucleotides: TGCAGCGTGATGGGGGGGGGTGAATACGAGCAGTACTTC.

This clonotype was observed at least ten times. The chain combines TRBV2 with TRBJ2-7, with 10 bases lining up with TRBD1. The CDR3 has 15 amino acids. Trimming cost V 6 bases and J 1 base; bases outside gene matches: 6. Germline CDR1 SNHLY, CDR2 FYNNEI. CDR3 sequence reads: CASRSGTGASYEQYF. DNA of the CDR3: TGTGCCAGCAGGTCCGGGACAGGGGCGTCCTACGAGCAGTACTTC.

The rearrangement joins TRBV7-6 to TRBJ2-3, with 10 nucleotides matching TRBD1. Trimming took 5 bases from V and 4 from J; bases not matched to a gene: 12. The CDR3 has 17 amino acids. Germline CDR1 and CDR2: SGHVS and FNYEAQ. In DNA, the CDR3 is TGTGCCAGCAGCCCCCGGGACAGGGGATCCTATGCAGATACGCAGTATTTT. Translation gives CASSPRDRGSYADTQYF.

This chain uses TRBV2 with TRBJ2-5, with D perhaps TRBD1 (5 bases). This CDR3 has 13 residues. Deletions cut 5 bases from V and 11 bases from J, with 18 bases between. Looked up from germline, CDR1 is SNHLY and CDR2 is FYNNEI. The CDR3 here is CASSSNMDNEQYF. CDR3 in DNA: TGTGCCAGCAGTTCAAACATGGACAATGAGCAGTACTTC.

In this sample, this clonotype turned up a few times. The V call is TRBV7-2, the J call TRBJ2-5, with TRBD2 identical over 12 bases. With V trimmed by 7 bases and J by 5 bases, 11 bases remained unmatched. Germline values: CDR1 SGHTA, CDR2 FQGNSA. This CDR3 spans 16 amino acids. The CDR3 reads CASNPSGGARMETQYF. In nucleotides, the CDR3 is TGTGCCAGCAACCCTAGCGGGGGGGCCCGAATGGAGACCCAGTACTTC.

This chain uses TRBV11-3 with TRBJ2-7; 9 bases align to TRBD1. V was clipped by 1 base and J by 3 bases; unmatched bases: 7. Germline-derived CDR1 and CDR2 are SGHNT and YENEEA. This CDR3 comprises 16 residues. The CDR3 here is CASSLASGTGCYEQYF. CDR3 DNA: TGTGCCAGCAGCTTAGCATCTGGGACAGGGTGCTACGAGCAGTACTTC.

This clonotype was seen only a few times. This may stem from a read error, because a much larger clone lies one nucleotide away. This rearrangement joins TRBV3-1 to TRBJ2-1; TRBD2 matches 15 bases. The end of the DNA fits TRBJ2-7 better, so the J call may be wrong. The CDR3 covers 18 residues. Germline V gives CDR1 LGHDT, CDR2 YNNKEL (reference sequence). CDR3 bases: TGTGCCAGCAGCCGGGGACTAGCGGGGGGCAGGGATTACAATGAGCAGTACTTC. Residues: CASSRGLAGGRDYNEQYF.

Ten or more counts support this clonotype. As DNA, the CDR3 is TGCAGTGCTGCCCAAGTCAGGACAGGGGACTACGAGCAGTACTTC. It translates to CSAAQVRTGDYEQYF. The chain has TRBV20-1 and TRBJ2-7; TRBD1 matches 9 bases. V trimming: 5 bases; J trimming: 3 bases; junction bases outside the gene matches: 11. Looked up from germline, CDR1 is DFQATT and CDR2 is SNEGSKA (reference sequence). The CDR3 is 15 residues long.

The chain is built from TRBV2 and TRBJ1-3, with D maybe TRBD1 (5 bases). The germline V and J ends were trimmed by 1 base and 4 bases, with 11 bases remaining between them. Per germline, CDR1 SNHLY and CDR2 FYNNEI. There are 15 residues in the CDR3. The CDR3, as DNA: TGTGCCAGCAGTGAAGTTCGGGGGTCCGGAAACACCATATATTTT. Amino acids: CASSEVRGSGNTIYF.

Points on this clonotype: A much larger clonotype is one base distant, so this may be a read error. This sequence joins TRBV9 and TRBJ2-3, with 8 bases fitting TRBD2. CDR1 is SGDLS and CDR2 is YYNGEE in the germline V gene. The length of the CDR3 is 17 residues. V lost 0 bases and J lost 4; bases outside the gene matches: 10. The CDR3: CASSVVSGVLSADTQYF. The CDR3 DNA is TGTGCCAGCAGCGTAGTTAGCGGGGTGCTTAGTGCAGATACGCAGTATTTT.

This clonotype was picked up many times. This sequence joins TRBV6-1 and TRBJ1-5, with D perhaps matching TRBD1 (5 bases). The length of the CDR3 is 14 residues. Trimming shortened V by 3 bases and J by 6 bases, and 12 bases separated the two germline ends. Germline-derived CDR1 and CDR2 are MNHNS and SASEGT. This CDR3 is CASSDNRGAQPQHF. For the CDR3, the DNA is TGTGCCAGCAGTGATAATAGGGGAGCTCAGCCCCAGCATTTT.

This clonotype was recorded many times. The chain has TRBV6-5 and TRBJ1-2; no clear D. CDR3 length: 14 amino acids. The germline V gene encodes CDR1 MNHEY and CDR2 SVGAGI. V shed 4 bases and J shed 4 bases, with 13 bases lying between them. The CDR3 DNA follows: TGTGCCAGCAGTTCGCTGGGAGGTCGCTATGGCTACACCTTC. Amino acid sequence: CASSSLGGRYGYTF.

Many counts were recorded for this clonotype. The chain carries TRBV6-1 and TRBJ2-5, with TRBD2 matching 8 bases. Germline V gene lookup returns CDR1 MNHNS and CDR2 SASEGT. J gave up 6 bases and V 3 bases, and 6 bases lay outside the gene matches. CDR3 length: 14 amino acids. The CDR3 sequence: CASSEGGGRQTQYF. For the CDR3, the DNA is TGTGCCAGCAGTGAGGGCGGGGGGCGACAGACCCAGTACTTC.

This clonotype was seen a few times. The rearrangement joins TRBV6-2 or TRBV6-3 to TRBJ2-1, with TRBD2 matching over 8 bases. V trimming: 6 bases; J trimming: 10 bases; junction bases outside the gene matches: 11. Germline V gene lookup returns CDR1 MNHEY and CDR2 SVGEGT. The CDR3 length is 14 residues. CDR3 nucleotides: TGTGCCAGCAGGGGGACGGGGGGGCCGATCGAGCAGTTCTTC. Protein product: CASRGTGGPIEQFF.